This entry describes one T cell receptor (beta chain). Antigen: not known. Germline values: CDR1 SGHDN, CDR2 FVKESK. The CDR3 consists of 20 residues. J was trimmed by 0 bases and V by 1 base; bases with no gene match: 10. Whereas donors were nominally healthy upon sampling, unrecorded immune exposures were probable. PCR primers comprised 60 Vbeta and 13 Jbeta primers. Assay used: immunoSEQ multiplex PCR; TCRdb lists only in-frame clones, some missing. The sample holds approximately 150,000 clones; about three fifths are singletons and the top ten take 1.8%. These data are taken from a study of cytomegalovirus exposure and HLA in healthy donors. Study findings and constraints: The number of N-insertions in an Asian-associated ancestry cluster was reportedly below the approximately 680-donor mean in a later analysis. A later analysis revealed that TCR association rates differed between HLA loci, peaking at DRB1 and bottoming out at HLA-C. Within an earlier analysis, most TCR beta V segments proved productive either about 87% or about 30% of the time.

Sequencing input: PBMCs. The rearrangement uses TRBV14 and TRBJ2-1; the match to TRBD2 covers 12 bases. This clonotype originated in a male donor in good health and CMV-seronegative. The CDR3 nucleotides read TGTGCCAGCAGCCAAGTCGGGGGACTAGCGGGCCAGAGCTCCTACAATGAGCAGTTCTTC. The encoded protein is CASSQVGGLAGQSSYNEQFF. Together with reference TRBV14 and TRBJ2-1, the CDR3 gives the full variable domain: EAGVTQFPSHSVIEKGQTVTLRCDPISGHDNLYWYRRVMGKEIKFLLHFVKESKQDESGMPNNRFLAERTGGTYSTLKVQPAELEDSGVYFCASSQVGGLAGQSSYNEQFFGPGTRLTVL.